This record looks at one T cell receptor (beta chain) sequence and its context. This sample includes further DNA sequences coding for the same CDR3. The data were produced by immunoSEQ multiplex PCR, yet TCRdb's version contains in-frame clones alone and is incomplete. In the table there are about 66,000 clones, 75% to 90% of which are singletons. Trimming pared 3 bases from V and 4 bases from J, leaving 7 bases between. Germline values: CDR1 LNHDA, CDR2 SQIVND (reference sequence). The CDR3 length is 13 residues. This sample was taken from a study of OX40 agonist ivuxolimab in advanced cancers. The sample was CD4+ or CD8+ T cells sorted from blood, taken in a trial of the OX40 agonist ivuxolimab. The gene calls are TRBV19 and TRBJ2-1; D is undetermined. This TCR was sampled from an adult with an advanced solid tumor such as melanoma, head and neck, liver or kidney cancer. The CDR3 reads CASSIGSYNEQFF. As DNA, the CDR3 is TGTGCCAGTAGTATCGGATCATACAATGAGCAGTTCTTC.